This T cell receptor beta chain was retrieved from a study of chemoradiotherapy in HPV16-positive cancers. Findings of the study overall: Only a couple of HPV16-positive patients supplied the functional HPV-specificity definition.

With V trimmed by 9 bases and J by 0 bases, 2 bases remained unmatched. CDR1 and CDR2 (germline): LNHDA, SQIVND (reference sequence). The CDR3 has 12 residues. Profiled with immunoSEQ multiplex PCR; TCRdb holds only in-frame clones, not every one. The sample holds 9,500 to 15,000 clones, around 85% seen once. Points on this clone: The antigen is unknown.

V usage is TRBV19 and J usage is TRBJ2-7; TRBD1 aligns across 7 bases. This sample comprised blood, obtained from a patient who underwent chemoradiotherapy. The clonotype originates from a human donor with HPV-associated anogenital cancer. The CDR3 DNA follows: TGTGCCAGGGACAGGTTCTCCTACGAGCAGTACTTC. This codes for CARDRFSYEQYF.